This paragraph covers one T cell receptor beta chain sequence. The antigen is not known. Data came from immunoSEQ multiplex PCR; TCRdb stores just in-frame clones and leaves some out. The sample contains about 56,000 clones, 86% of which appear only once. Recipients boosted at about 4 weeks or about 12 weeks are pooled. These data come from a study of T cell responses to AZD1222 COVID-19 vaccine. General study results and limits: Donors were chiefly white British, with a greater number of females, and clonal diversity was perhaps underestimated. Within unmutated variant regions lay the reported targets of nearly half of spike-specific TCRs. Baseline antibody screening turned up just a handful of seropositive AZD1222 recipients.

Trimming took off 2 bases at V and 1 base at J, with 12 bases between the two ends. The CDR3 runs to 15 residues. CDR1 is MNHEY, CDR2 SMNVEV, per germline (reference sequence). The input for sequencing was peripheral blood, taken 28 days after the second AZD1222 dose. The receptor comes from an adult who received the AZD1222 COVID-19 vaccine. The chain combines TRBV27 with TRBJ2-7; D is unclear. CDR3 DNA sequence: TGTGCCAGCAGTTTAGGATTCGGCAGATCCTACGAGCAGTACTTC. Encoded protein: CASSLGFGRSYEQYF.